Shown below are 18 T cell receptor beta chains from a single sample sequenced in a study of cytomegalovirus exposure and HLA in healthy donors. This PCR relied on a set of 60 Vbeta primers and 13 Jbeta primers. Using immunoSEQ multiplex PCR, the repertoire was profiled, and TCRdb retains in-frame clones only, with some absent. The repertoire consists of approximately 290,000 clones, with over 70% occurring once and the leading ten covering roughly 0.31%. Specimen: PBMCs. These receptors all come from a girl aged 2-10 years in good health and CMV-seronegative.

This clone was seen just once. The chain links TRBV30 to TRBJ1-1; D call uncertain. CDR1 and CDR2 from the germline V gene are GTSNPN and SVGIG (reference sequence). Trimming removed 2 bases at V and 3 bases at J, with 7 bases between. The CDR3 spans 12 residues. The CDR3 DNA reads as TGTGCCTGGAGTCCAGATTACACTGAAGCTTTCTTT. Its protein product is CAWSPDYTEAFF.

This chain connects TRBV4-1 to TRBJ2-7; possibly TRBD2 for D (5 bases). Germline V gene data show CDR1 as MGHRA and CDR2 as YSYEKL. V lost 1 base and J lost 1, with 11 bases in between. The CDR3 contains 15 residues. The CDR3 here is CASSQGSGSSYEQYF. Written as DNA, the CDR3 is TGCGCCAGCAGCCAAGGGAGCGGTTCGTCCTACGAGCAGTACTTC.

This clone was detected once. The V and J genes are TRBV30 and TRBJ2-7; D is ambiguous. V lost 3 bases, J lost 6 bases, and 21 bases lay in between. The CDR3 is 15 amino acids. CDR1 GTSNPN and CDR2 SVGIG come from the germline V gene (reference sequence). The CDR3 sequence is CAWSLEPGVGAEQYF. The CDR3 nucleotides are TGTGCCTGGAGCCTCGAACCCGGAGTAGGTGCCGAGCAGTACTTC.

For the CDR3, the DNA is TGCGCCAGCAGCCTGGACAGTAGAGTCGGCTACACCTTC. Translated, it gives CASSLDSRVGYTF. The chain carries TRBV5-1 and TRBJ1-2; tentatively, D is TRBD1 (6 bases). Trimming took off 4 bases at V and 8 bases at J, with 15 bases between the two ends. Germline CDR1 reads SGHRS; CDR2 reads YFSETQ. The length of the CDR3 is 13 residues.

V is TRBV7-8 and J is TRBJ2-1; D not certain. Germline V gene data show CDR1 as SGHVS and CDR2 as FQNEAQ. This CDR3 has 15 residues. The V gene lost 4 bases and the J gene lost 0 bases, with 10 bases spanning the gap. DNA of the CDR3: TGTGCCAGCAGCTCTTTCTTTAGCTCCTACAATGAGCAGTTCTTC. Translating gives CASSSFFSSYNEQFF. Supplemented by reference TRBV7-8 and TRBJ2-1, the full variable domain reads GAGVSQSPRYKVAKRGQDVALRCDPISGHVSLFWYQQALGQGPEFLTYFQNEAQLDKSGLPSDRFFAERPEGSVSTLKIQRTQQEDSAVYLCASSSFFSSYNEQFFGPGTRLTVL.

A few counts support this clone. V is TRBV7-2 and J is TRBJ2-7, with a possible D match to TRBD2 (5 bases). This CDR3 is built from 11 residues. From germline, CDR1 is SGHTA and CDR2 FQGNSA. V shed 5 bases and J shed 7 bases, with 9 bases lying between them. The CDR3 protein is CASSAPGEQYF. As DNA, the CDR3 is TGTGCCAGCAGCGCTCCGGGGGAGCAGTACTTC.

The chain has TRBV6-5 and TRBJ2-5, with D tentatively TRBD1 (6 bases). The J call is in doubt because the DNA end fits TRBJ2-7 better. Germline V gene sequence: CDR1 MNHEY, CDR2 SVGAGI. This CDR3 has 15 amino acids. The DNA for the CDR3 is TGTGCCAGCAGTTACTCCCGGGACACCCCCTACGAGCAGTACTTC. It translates to CASSYSRDTPYEQYF.

V gene TRBV4-1 combines with J gene TRBJ1-2; D call uncertain. CDR1 is MGHRA and CDR2 is YSYEKL in the germline V gene. V was cut by 0 bases and J by 4 bases, with 12 bases left in between. The CDR3 covers 15 residues. The CDR3, as DNA: TGCGCCAGCAGCCAAGATCCAGGCGACCTCTATGGCTACACCTTC. This sequence encodes CASSQDPGDLYGYTF.

The rearrangement links TRBV28 to TRBJ1-1; D possibly corresponds to TRBD1 (5 bases). This CDR3 contains 15 residues. The V end lost 6 bases, the J end lost 1 base, and 15 bases lay between the germline ends. CDR1 is MDHEN, CDR2 SYDVKM, per germline. The DNA for the CDR3 is TGTGCCAGCAGCGGGGGTTTAGTAGGGAACACTGAAGCTTTCTTT. It yields the protein CASSGGLVGNTEAFF.

The V gene is TRBV5-1, the J gene TRBJ2-5, with D maybe TRBD2 (6 bases). The CDR3 length is 16 residues. The germline gives CDR1 SGHRS, CDR2 YFSETQ. Trimming cost V 0 bases and J 1 base, with 13 bases left between them. DNA of the CDR3: TGCGCCAGCAGCTTGGCGGGGGTGGGGCTCCAAGAGACCCAGTACTTC. This encodes CASSLAGVGLQETQYF.

A word on this clone: Additional DNA sequences in this sample encode the identical CDR3. The CDR3 is CASSSPGTSGSYEQYF. DNA for the CDR3: TGTGCCAGCAGTTCGCCTGGGACTAGCGGGAGCTACGAGCAGTACTTC. The chain uses TRBV28 and TRBJ2-7; 14 bases are a match to TRBD2. With 4 bases clipped from V and 3 bases from J, the junction kept 5 bases outside the gene matches. The CDR3 is made up of 16 amino acids. CDR1 is MDHEN, CDR2 SYDVKM, per germline.

This chain connects TRBV9 to TRBJ2-1; 7 bases fit TRBD2. Germline trimming cut 0 bases from V and 5 bases from J; bases unmatched to any gene: 17. The CDR3 is 19 amino acids. Germline V gives CDR1 SGDLS, CDR2 YYNGEE. Here the CDR3 DNA reads TGTGCCAGCAGCGTAGGACTGGGGAGACTAGCTCCTGGGCACAATGAGCAGTTCTTC. This gives the protein CASSVGLGRLAPGHNEQFF.

This chain joins TRBV2 and TRBJ1-2; D call uncertain. With 4 bases removed from V and 4 bases from J, the gap between germline ends came to 7 bases. The germline gives CDR1 SNHLY, CDR2 FYNNEI. This CDR3 contains 12 residues. The chain's CDR3 is CASSANFYGYTF. CDR3 nucleotide sequence: TGTGCCAGCAGTGCAAACTTCTATGGCTACACCTTC.

V is TRBV4-1 and J is TRBJ2-7; D may be TRBD2 (6 bases). The CDR3 runs 14 residues. Germline V gives CDR1 MGHRA, CDR2 YSYEKL. The germline V and J ends were trimmed by 4 bases and 6 bases, with 16 bases remaining between them. The CDR3 reads CASSPPAGLREQYF. The CDR3 DNA reads TGCGCCAGCAGCCCGCCGGCGGGGCTTCGCGAGCAGTACTTC.

This clone has only a few counts. The J gene is TRBJ1-2, the V gene TRBV13; 7 bases are shared with TRBD1. Per the germline V gene, CDR1 is PRHDT and CDR2 is FYEKMQ (reference sequence). Germline trimming cut 0 bases from V and 12 bases from J; bases unmatched to any gene: 7. This CDR3 is built from 13 residues. The CDR3 DNA is TGTGCCAGCAGCTTAGGGGCAGGGGGTTGGAACACCTTC. This translates into CASSLGAGGWNTF.

This rearrangement joins TRBV7-9 to TRBJ1-4; a possible D gene is TRBD1 (5 bases). V lost 1 base and J 5 bases, leaving 14 bases between the germline ends. Germline values: CDR1 SEHNR, CDR2 FQNEAQ (reference sequence). This CDR3 has 16 amino acids. The CDR3 bases are TGTGCCAGCAGCTTAGGACAGATATCCCTGAATGAAAAACTGTTTTTT. Its protein product is CASSLGQISLNEKLFF.

The V and J genes are TRBV2 and TRBJ2-3, with a tentative D call TRBD1 (5 bases). The CDR3 consists of 16 residues. Germline V gene sequence: CDR1 SNHLY, CDR2 FYNNEI. Trimming pared 4 bases from V and 0 bases from J, leaving 14 bases between. The CDR3: CASSGGALRSTDTQYF. CDR3 sequence (DNA): TGTGCCAGCAGTGGGGGCGCCTTACGAAGCACAGATACGCAGTATTTT.

The genes are TRBV7-3 and TRBJ2-7, with TRBD2 as a possible D gene (5 bases). Trimming took off 5 bases at V and 6 bases at J, with 14 bases between the two ends. This CDR3 comprises 13 residues. Germline lookup yields CDR1 SGHTA and CDR2 FQGTGA. In DNA, the CDR3 is TGTGCCAGCAGCCTATGGGTTGAGGGCGAGCAGTACTTC. Translating gives CASSLWVEGEQYF.